Below are 4 T cell receptor beta chains sequenced from a single sample in a study of a mutant IDH1 vaccine in newly diagnosed glioma. Time point: week 35, safety follow-up. Each dose delivered 300 ug of mutant IDH1 20-mer peptide subcutaneously with imiquimod. The antigens of these receptors remain unknown. Produced via immunoSEQ multiplex PCR; TCRdb's table is partial and in-frame only. The sample holds about 54,000 clones, less than 90% seen once. The specimen comprised PBMCs, sampled from a glioma patient whose treatment included an IDH1 peptide vaccine. All receptors derive from a woman aged 18-29 years with glioma.

This clone has only one observation. A read error may produce the germline difference seen at one junction end. The V call is TRBV10-2, the J call TRBJ1-2, with 7 bases identical to TRBD1. CDR3 size: 12 residues. Germline assignment: CDR1 WSHSY and CDR2 SAAADI. This CDR3 reads CASRDRERGYTF. In DNA form, the CDR3 reads TGCGCCAGCCGTGACAGGGAGCGTGGCTACACCTTC.

With regard to this clone: It is likely a read error, because the conserved phenylalanine at the end of the CDR3 is missing. The chain has TRBV7-9 and TRBJ2-7; D is unclear. This CDR3 spans 15 amino acids. Germline-derived CDR1 and CDR2 are SEHNR and FQNEAQ (reference sequence). The V gene lost 4 bases and the J gene lost 0 bases, with 13 bases spanning the gap. The CDR3 region has the DNA TGTGCCAGCAGCTCGCCCACACATGGCTCCTACGAGCAGTACCTC. Translated, it gives CASSSPTHGSYEQYL.

V and J are TRBV19 and TRBJ2-5, with 9 bases aligning to TRBD1. Germline V CDR1 and CDR2: LNHDA, SQIVND (reference sequence). The length of the CDR3 is 18 residues. V lost 0 bases to trimming and J lost 2 bases; unmatched junction nucleotides: 10. In DNA, the CDR3 is TGTGCCAGTAGTATAGATAATACCGGGACAGGGTTACAAGAGACCCAGTACTTC. This encodes CASSIDNTGTGLQETQYF.

The CDR3 here is CASSLAGWGAKNIQYF. CDR3 in DNA: TGTGCCAGCAGCTTAGCTGGGTGGGGAGCCAAAAACATTCAGTACTTC. The chain is built from TRBV11-2 and TRBJ2-4; D is undetermined. The CDR3 sequence is 16 residues long. Per the germline V gene, CDR1 is SGHAT and CDR2 is FQNNGV. Trimming removed 1 base at V and 0 bases at J, with 10 bases between.